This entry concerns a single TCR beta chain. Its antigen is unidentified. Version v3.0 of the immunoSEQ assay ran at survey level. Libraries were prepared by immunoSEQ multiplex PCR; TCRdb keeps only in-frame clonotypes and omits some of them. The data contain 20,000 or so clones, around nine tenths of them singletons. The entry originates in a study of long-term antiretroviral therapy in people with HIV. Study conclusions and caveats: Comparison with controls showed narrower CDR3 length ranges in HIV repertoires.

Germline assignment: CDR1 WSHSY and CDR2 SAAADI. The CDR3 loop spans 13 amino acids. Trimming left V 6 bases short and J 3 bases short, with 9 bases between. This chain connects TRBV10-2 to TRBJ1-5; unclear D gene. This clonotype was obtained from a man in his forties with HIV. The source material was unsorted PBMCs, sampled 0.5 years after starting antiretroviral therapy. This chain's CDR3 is CASRLIANQPQHF. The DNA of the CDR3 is TGCGCCAGCAGATTAATCGCCAATCAGCCCCAGCATTTT.